This T cell receptor beta chain was sequenced during a study of a mutant IDH1 vaccine in newly diagnosed glioma. Using immunoSEQ multiplex PCR, the repertoire was profiled, and TCRdb retains in-frame clones only, with some absent. The sample holds tens of thousands of clones, roughly 78% seen once. Comment on this clone: What it binds is unknown.

J lost 4 bases, V lost 4 bases, and 6 bases had no gene match. CDR1 is SGDLS and CDR2 is YYNGEE in the germline V gene. This CDR3 has 15 residues. Indicated time point: week 35, safety follow-up. The investigators gave 300 ug of mutant IDH1 20-mer peptide in each vaccine dose, together with topical imiquimod. The origin of this receptor is a man in his forties with glioma. Some clones in this sample may be carry-over from other donors' samples. Sequenced here: PBMCs, sampled from a glioma patient whose treatment included an IDH1 peptide vaccine. The chain uses TRBV9 and TRBJ1-1, with 11 positions matching TRBD1. The CDR3 loop is CASSTAGTGGTEAFF. The CDR3 DNA reads TGTGCCAGCAGCACAGCCGGGACAGGGGGCACTGAAGCTTTCTTT.